The clone carrying this T cell receptor (beta chain) is categorized as medium-sized. The V and J ends lost 5 bases and 0 bases, in that order; junction bases with no gene match: 4. The CDR3 length is 15 residues. The germline CDR1 and CDR2 sequences are MNHNS and SASEGT. Time point indicated: sample taken at primary tumor resection. Unsorted whole RNA samples from tumor, nontumor lung or frozen PBMC were sequenced. This sample stems from a study of spatial heterogeneity in lung cancer. TCRdb reprocessed the 5' RACE reads with MiXCR, giving one entry per CDR3 protein. The table has 7,500 to 9,000 distinct CDR3 sequences, approximately 9.8% seen once; the top ten hold 20% to 25%.

This sequence originates from a male donor with early-stage non-small cell lung cancer. The rearrangement uses TRBV6-1 and TRBJ2-3, with TRBD1 matching over 8 bases. Sequencing used normal lung tissue next to the tumor, obtained at surgery. CDR3 nucleotides: TGTGCCAGCAGTTCCGGACAGGGCAGCACAGATACGCAGTATTTT. Amino acids: CASSSGQGSTDTQYF.